These 26 T cell receptor beta chains originate from one sample sequenced in a study of blood T cell repertoires in COVID-19. Here immunoSEQ multiplex PCR was the method, and the copy in TCRdb shows in-frame clones only, minus some. The table lists 150,000 to 200,000 clones, 85% to 90% of them singletons. Sequencing was carried out using peripheral blood. The source is a man in his forties with active or convalescent COVID-19.

This clone was observed a few times. The rearrangement links TRBV5-1 to TRBJ1-1, with TRBD1 as a possible D gene (5 bases). CDR3 length: 14 amino acids. From germline, CDR1 is SGHRS and CDR2 YFSETQ. V shed 4 bases and J shed 4 bases, with 14 bases lying between them. CDR3: CASSGAGITTEAFF. The CDR3 DNA is TGCGCCAGCAGCGGGGCTGGGATAACCACTGAAGCTTTCTTT.

This chain joins TRBV6-6 and TRBJ2-1, with 13 bases matching TRBD2. Germline V CDR1 and CDR2: MNHNY, SVGAGI (reference sequence). The CDR3 runs to 16 residues. The ends lost 8 bases at V and 7 bases at J; junction bases unmatched: 11. Here the CDR3 reads CASFRTSGSLGNEQFF. The CDR3 DNA follows: TGTGCCAGCTTCCGGACTAGCGGGAGTTTAGGAAATGAGCAGTTCTTC.

The rearrangement joins TRBV6-4 to TRBJ1-1; 10 bases map to TRBD1. This CDR3 is 13 amino acids long. Per the germline V gene, CDR1 is MRHNA and CDR2 is SNTAGT. V shed 2 bases and J 8 bases; nucleotides not matched to a gene: 2. In DNA, the CDR3 is TGTGCCAGCAGTGACGGGACAGGGGCGGAAGCTTTCTTT. This gives the protein CASSDGTGAEAFF.

The V gene is TRBV11-3, the J gene TRBJ2-1; a possible D gene is TRBD2 (6 bases). Trimming removed 4 bases from V and 5 bases from J, with 9 bases in between. CDR3 length: 13 residues. Germline lookup yields CDR1 SGHNT and CDR2 YENEEA. The CDR3 sequence: CASSSPGDNEQFF. CDR3 sequence (DNA): TGTGCCAGCAGCTCCCCGGGAGACAATGAGCAGTTCTTC.

V gene TRBV18 combines with J gene TRBJ1-2, with 9 bases that match TRBD1. This CDR3 contains 15 residues. CDR1 KGHSH and CDR2 LQKENI come from the germline V gene. J lost 2 bases, V lost 2 bases, and 3 bases had no gene match. CDR3 nucleotide sequence: TGTGCCAGCTCACCAGGACAGGGGACAAACTATGGCTACACCTTC. This gives the protein CASSPGQGTNYGYTF.

The V gene is TRBV5-1, the J gene TRBJ2-7; TRBD1 matches at 7 bases. V lost 0 bases and J lost 2; bases outside the gene matches: 5. This CDR3 has 15 residues. The germline CDR1 and CDR2 sequences are SGHRS and YFSETQ. DNA for the CDR3: TGCGCCAGCAGCTTGGTGACAGGGACCCCCTACGAGCAGTACTTC. Amino acid sequence: CASSLVTGTPYEQYF.

The rearrangement links TRBV11-2 to TRBJ2-7, with a weak D call TRBD2 (6 bases). Germline assignment: CDR1 SGHAT and CDR2 FQNNGV. V was clipped by 5 bases and J by 0 bases, with 11 bases between them. CDR3 size: 14 residues. In nucleotides, the CDR3 is TGTGCCAGCAGCGGAGACGGGAGCTCCTACGAGCAGTACTTC. As protein: CASSGDGSSYEQYF.

This clone was seen once. This chain uses TRBV6-1 with TRBJ1-6; TRBD1 might be the D (6 bases). In germline, CDR1 is MNHNS, CDR2 SASEGT. Trimming removed 1 base at V and 4 bases at J, with 11 bases between. This CDR3 contains 16 residues. CDR3 sequence: CASSEGWGPYNSPLHF. CDR3 DNA sequence: TGTGCCAGCAGTGAAGGATGGGGGCCTTATAATTCACCCCTCCACTTT.

The chain has TRBV28 and TRBJ2-7, with a tentative D call TRBD1 (5 bases). The germline V gene has CDR1 MDHEN and CDR2 SYDVKM. The V end was cut by 6 bases, the J end by 5 bases, with 14 bases between. CDR3 length: 13 residues. The CDR3 bases are TGTGCCAGCAGCGCAGAACGCAGGGACGAGCAGTACTTC. Its translation is CASSAERRDEQYF.

This chain links TRBV13 with TRBJ1-2; 9 positions agree with TRBD1. CDR3 length: 16 residues. The germline CDR1 and CDR2 sequences are PRHDT and FYEKMQ (reference sequence). V was clipped by 5 bases and J by 8 bases; unmatched bases: 15. For the CDR3, the DNA is TGTGCCAGCAGCGAACCATCCGGGACAGGGACTTTGGGCTACACCTTC. Translating gives CASSEPSGTGTLGYTF.

The J gene is TRBJ2-3, the V gene TRBV6-5; perhaps TRBD1 as D (5 bases). The CDR3 extends over 16 amino acids. The V and J ends lost 4 bases and 0 bases respectively, with 14 bases between them. CDR1 is MNHEY, CDR2 SVGAGI, per germline. CDR3 region: CASSLTELTSTDTQYF. DNA of the CDR3: TGTGCCAGCAGTTTGACAGAACTTACTAGCACAGATACGCAGTATTTT.

The rearrangement joins TRBV2 to TRBJ2-7, with a possible D match to TRBD2 (6 bases). V lost 7 bases, J lost 3 bases, and 16 bases lay in between. CDR1 is SNHLY and CDR2 is FYNNEI in the germline V gene. The CDR3 loop spans 14 amino acids. CDR3 residues: CASTLRTGLYEQYF. The CDR3 nucleotides read TGTGCCAGCACCCTCCGGACGGGACTCTACGAGCAGTACTTC.

This clone was seen once. The CDR3 sequence: CASRRTGGDGYTF. Here the CDR3 DNA reads TGTGCCAGCAGACGGACAGGGGGCGATGGCTACACCTTC. V and J are TRBV28 and TRBJ1-2, with 11 bases matching TRBD1. The CDR3 has 13 amino acids. The germline V gene encodes CDR1 MDHEN and CDR2 SYDVKM. The ends lost 6 bases at V and 6 bases at J; junction bases unmatched: 3.

The chain employs TRBV7-3 and TRBJ2-1, with D possibly matching TRBD2 (6 bases). In germline, CDR1 is SGHTA, CDR2 FQGTGA. This CDR3 region has 15 residues. Trimming stripped 5 bases from V and 2 bases from J, with 13 bases between. DNA for the CDR3: TGTGCCAGCAGCACCGGGACGGGGGCCTACAATGAGCAGTTCTTC. It codes for CASSTGTGAYNEQFF.

The V call is TRBV7-8, the J call TRBJ1-1; unclear D gene. The CDR3 extends over 13 amino acids. Looked up from germline, CDR1 is SGHVS and CDR2 is FQNEAQ. V shed 3 bases and J shed 1 base, with 6 bases lying between them. CDR3 DNA sequence: TGTGCCAGCAGCTTCGGGGAGAACACTGAAGCTTTCTTT. It specifies CASSFGENTEAFF.

The chain is built from TRBV9 and TRBJ2-1; 9 bases line up with TRBD2. V lost 2 bases, J lost 6 bases, and 9 bases stayed unmatched. The germline CDR1 and CDR2 sequences are SGDLS and YYNGEE. The CDR3 spans 16 residues. DNA for the CDR3: TGTGCCAGCAGCGTGGGCGGGCTAGCGGGATCCAATGAGCAGTTCTTC. As protein: CASSVGGLAGSNEQFF.

This clone is a singleton in its sample. The J gene is TRBJ1-4, the V gene TRBV6-5; no definite D call. The V and J ends lost 6 bases and 8 bases respectively, with 16 bases between them. This CDR3 contains 14 residues. Germline loops: CDR1 MNHEY, CDR2 SVGAGI. CDR3 amino acids: CASRELLGGEKLFF. The CDR3 nucleotides are TGTGCCAGCAGAGAGTTACTAGGAGGGGAAAAACTGTTTTTT.

The V call is TRBV7-9, the J call TRBJ2-5; TRBD1 aligns across 8 bases. Trimming at V came to 1 base and at J to 4 bases, leaving 8 bases not matched to a gene. This CDR3 contains 16 residues. Germline lookup yields CDR1 SEHNR and CDR2 FQNEAQ (reference sequence). CDR3 DNA: TGTGCCAGCAGCTTAGATTCCCCCGGACAGGGAGAGACCCAGTACTTC. Translated, it gives CASSLDSPGQGETQYF.

J is TRBJ1-1 and V is TRBV5-4, with 8 nucleotides matching TRBD1. This CDR3 region has 14 residues. Looked up from germline, CDR1 is SGHNT and CDR2 is YYREEE (reference sequence). The V segment lost 0 bases and the J segment 4 bases; nucleotides outside the gene matches: 2. CDR3 in DNA: TGTGCCAGCAGCTTGGGGACAGGGATCACTGAAGCTTTCTTT. This translates into CASSLGTGITEAFF.

The CDR3 nucleotides read TGTGCCAGTAGTATAGGTCCCGGACAGGGGGCGTATCAAGAGACCCAGTACTTC. It translates to CASSIGPGQGAYQETQYF. The rearrangement joins TRBV19 to TRBJ2-5, with TRBD1 identical over 11 bases. The CDR3 is 18 amino acids. Trimming at V came to 1 base and at J to 2 bases, leaving 9 bases not matched to a gene. CDR1 and CDR2 from the germline V gene are LNHDA and SQIVND (reference sequence). Combining the CDR3 with reference TRBV19 and TRBJ2-5 gives the whole variable domain DGGITQSPKYLFRKEGQNVTLSCEQNLNHDAMYWYRQDPGQGLRLIYYSQIVNDFQKGDIAEGYSVSREKKESFPLTVTSAQKNPTAFYLCASSIGPGQGAYQETQYFGPGTRLLVL.

This sequence joins TRBV3-1 (or the pseudogene TRBV3-2) and TRBJ1-4, with 8 bases matching TRBD1. Looked up from germline, CDR1 is LGHDT and CDR2 is YNNKEL (reference sequence). This CDR3 comprises 17 residues. V gave up 2 bases and J gave up 2 bases; unmatched junction bases: 7. The CDR3 DNA sequence: TGTGCCAGCAGCCAATACGACAGGGGTACGACTAATGAAAAACTGTTTTTT. Its translation: CASSQYDRGTTNEKLFF.

This chain links TRBV4-2 with TRBJ1-6, with a tentative D call TRBD1 (5 bases). The CDR3 consists of 15 residues. V lost 4 bases, J lost 7 bases, and 14 bases lay in between. Germline V gene data show CDR1 as LGHNA and CDR2 as YNFKEQ. CDR3 nucleotide sequence: TGTGCCAGCAGCCTAAGTATGGGGGGGAATTCACCCCTCCACTTT. This gives the protein CASSLSMGGNSPLHF.

The chain joins TRBV7-8 to TRBJ1-2; D unclear. Per germline, CDR1 SGHVS and CDR2 FQNEAQ. V lost 5 bases and J lost 11, with 15 bases in between. The CDR3 covers 12 residues. The CDR3, as DNA: TGTGCCAGCAGCCGACTTGCAGGCGGGTACACCTTC. Amino acid sequence: CASSRLAGGYTF.

This clone appeared a single time. The chain employs TRBV11-2 and TRBJ2-1; 10 bases are shared with TRBD2. This CDR3 has 15 residues. J was trimmed by 12 bases and V by 4 bases; bases with no gene match: 12. CDR1 SGHAT and CDR2 FQNNGV come from the germline V gene. CDR3 sequence reads: CASSSTSGVLRGQFF. CDR3 DNA: TGTGCCAGCAGCTCCACTAGCGGGGTTTTGAGGGGGCAGTTCTTC. Based on the CDR3 plus reference TRBV11-2 and TRBJ2-1, the full variable domain is EAGVAQSPRYKIIEKRQSVAFWCNPISGHATLYWYQQILGQGPKLLIQFQNNGVVDDSQLPKDRFSAERLKGVDSTLKIQPAKLEDSAVYLCASSSTSGVLRGQFFGPGTRLTVL.

The rearrangement uses TRBV6-5 and TRBJ1-3, with a possible D match to TRBD1 (5 bases). V lost 8 bases to trimming and J lost 2 bases, with 13 bases between them. Germline values: CDR1 MNHEY, CDR2 SVGAGI. There are 14 residues in the CDR3. DNA of the CDR3: TGTGCCAGCGGACCTCAAGGGGCTGGAAACACCATATATTTT. It translates to CASGPQGAGNTIYF.

The V and J genes are TRBV30 and TRBJ1-1; the D gene is possibly TRBD1 (5 bases). The V end was cut by 2 bases, the J end by 6 bases, with 16 bases between. CDR3 length: 14 amino acids. Germline CDR1 is GTSNPN and CDR2 is SVGIG (reference sequence). Written as DNA, the CDR3 is TGTGCCTGGAGTTCGGGGGAGTTGGTCCCTGAAGCTTTCTTT. Translated: CAWSSGELVPEAFF.